The 10 T cell receptor beta chains reported below all come from one sample, sequenced in a study of blood T cell repertoires in COVID-19. Here immunoSEQ multiplex PCR was the method, and the copy in TCRdb shows in-frame clones only, minus some. The top ten clones hold about 4% of a sample with roughly 220,000 clones, just over 85% of them seen once. Sequencing was carried out using PBMCs or T cells enriched from blood (not recorded which). The source is a woman aged 40 to 50 with acute COVID-19.

CDR3 sequence: CASSPGTRGPEFPHNEQFF. Written as DNA, the CDR3 is TGCGCCAGCAGTCCCGGGACTAGAGGTCCGGAGTTTCCCCACAATGAGCAGTTCTTC. The chain has TRBV4-3 and TRBJ2-1; 8 bases line up with TRBD2. The CDR3 totals 19 residues. Germline lookup yields CDR1 LGHNA and CDR2 YSLEER. After removal of 6 bases from V and 5 bases from J, the junction contained 21 bases not matched to a gene.

V usage is TRBV9 and J usage is TRBJ1-2; D possibly corresponds to TRBD1 (5 bases). Trimming took off 5 bases at V and 7 bases at J, with 12 bases between the two ends. This CDR3 is 12 amino acids long. Germline assignment: CDR1 SGDLS and CDR2 YYNGEE. This CDR3 reads CASSPGGTGYTF. CDR3 coding DNA: TGTGCCAGCAGTCCCGGGGGGACTGGCTACACCTTC.

The chain employs TRBV9 and TRBJ2-3; a weak D match, TRBD2 (6 bases). CDR3 length equals 14 residues. V lost 4 bases, J lost 5 bases, and 14 bases lay in between. The germline V gene has CDR1 SGDLS and CDR2 YYNGEE. DNA of the CDR3: TGTGCCAGCAGCCATGGGGGAGGAGGAGATACGCAGTATTTT. Translation: CASSHGGGGDTQYF.

V gene TRBV9 combines with J gene TRBJ1-5; D remains unclear. V shed 6 bases and J shed 0 bases, with 13 bases lying between them. The CDR3 is 15 amino acids. CDR1 SGDLS and CDR2 YYNGEE come from the germline V gene. The CDR3 DNA reads as TGTGCCAGCACCCGTTCGGGGATTAGCAATCAGCCCCAGCATTTT. Translating it yields CASTRSGISNQPQHF.

For this clone: The germline gene is not matched at one end of the junction; a read error may be the cause. The chain carries TRBV12-3 or TRBV12-4 and TRBJ1-1; 7 nucleotides align to TRBD1. This CDR3 spans 12 amino acids. DNA of the CDR3: TGTGCCAGCAGTTCGACAGGGAGTGCTCCGAACTTT. It codes for CASSSTGSAPNF.

CDR3 protein: CATSDPQGARTF. The CDR3 DNA reads TGTGCCACCAGTGATCCTCAGGGGGCTCGGACCTTC. This chain uses TRBV24-1 with TRBJ1-2; 8 bases line up with TRBD1. The CDR3 spans 12 residues. V lost 3 bases to trimming and J lost 14 bases; unmatched junction nucleotides: 7. CDR1 KGHDR and CDR2 SFDVKD come from the germline V gene.

The gene calls are TRBV3-1 (or the pseudogene TRBV3-2) and TRBJ1-4; TRBD1 matches at 7 bases. The length of the CDR3 is 13 residues. The germline CDR1 and CDR2 sequences are LGHDT and YNNKEL (reference sequence). The ends lost 4 bases at V and 8 bases at J; junction bases unmatched: 4. The CDR3 DNA sequence: TGTGCCAGCAGCCGCAGGGGGTTCGAAAAACTGTTTTTT. The encoded protein is CASSRRGFEKLFF.

This chain connects TRBV30 to TRBJ1-4; no clear D gene. With 3 bases removed from V and 0 bases from J, the gap between germline ends came to 11 bases. Germline CDR1 and CDR2: GTSNPN and SVGIG (reference sequence). This CDR3 spans 15 amino acids. CDR3 sequence reads: CAWSLGQATNEKLFF. The CDR3 nucleotides read TGTGCCTGGAGCCTCGGTCAGGCAACTAATGAAAAACTGTTTTTT.

This clone was found once. For the CDR3, the DNA is TGTGCCAGCAGTTCAGGGGAGGGCACTGAAGCTTTCTTT. Its translation is CASSSGEGTEAFF. The chain joins TRBV11-2 to TRBJ1-1; D is possibly TRBD1 (6 bases). The CDR3 is 13 amino acids. Germline V gene sequence: CDR1 SGHAT, CDR2 FQNNGV. V shed 6 bases and J shed 4 bases, with 12 bases lying between them.

The chain couples TRBV7-9 to TRBJ2-7; 10 positions agree with TRBD2. CDR3 length: 18 residues. The ends lost 3 bases at V and 0 bases at J; junction bases unmatched: 11. From germline, CDR1 is SEHNR and CDR2 FQNEAQ (reference sequence). The CDR3 sequence: CASSFGIAGGKSSYEQYF. CDR3 in DNA: TGTGCCAGCAGCTTTGGGATAGCGGGGGGCAAGAGCTCCTACGAGCAGTACTTC.